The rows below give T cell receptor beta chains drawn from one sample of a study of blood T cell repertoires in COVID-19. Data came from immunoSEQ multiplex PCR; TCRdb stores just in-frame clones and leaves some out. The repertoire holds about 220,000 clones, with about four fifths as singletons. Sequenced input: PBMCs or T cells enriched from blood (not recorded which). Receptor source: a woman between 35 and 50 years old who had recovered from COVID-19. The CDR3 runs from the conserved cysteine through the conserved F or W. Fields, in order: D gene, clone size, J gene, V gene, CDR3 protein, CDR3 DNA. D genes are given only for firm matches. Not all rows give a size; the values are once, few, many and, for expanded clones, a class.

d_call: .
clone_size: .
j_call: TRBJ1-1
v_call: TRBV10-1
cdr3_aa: CASSDPGSGTTEAFF
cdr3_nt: TGCGCCAGCAGTGATCCCGGGTCGGGAACCACTGAAGCTTTCTTT

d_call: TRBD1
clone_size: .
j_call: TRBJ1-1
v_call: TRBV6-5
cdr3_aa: CASRGNRGTEAFF
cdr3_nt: TGTGCCAGCAGGGGTAACAGGGGTACTGAAGCTTTCTTT

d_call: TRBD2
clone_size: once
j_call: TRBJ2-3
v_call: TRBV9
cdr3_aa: CASSVVGSGSWDTQYF
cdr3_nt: TGTGCCAGCAGCGTAGTGGGTAGCGGGAGCTGGGATACGCAGTATTTT

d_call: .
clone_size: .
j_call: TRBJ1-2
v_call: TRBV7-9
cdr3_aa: CASSLTSNYGYTF
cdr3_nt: TGTGCCAGCAGCCTTACGAGTAACTATGGCTACACCTTC

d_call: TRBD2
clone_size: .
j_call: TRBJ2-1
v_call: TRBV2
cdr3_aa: CASRGLAGGNEQFF
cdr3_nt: TGTGCCAGCAGGGGACTAGCGGGGGGGAATGAGCAGTTCTTC

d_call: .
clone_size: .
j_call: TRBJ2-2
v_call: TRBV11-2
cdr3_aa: CASSLGSGTTGELFF
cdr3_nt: TGTGCCAGCAGCTTAGGTTCCGGGACAACCGGGGAGCTGTTTTTT

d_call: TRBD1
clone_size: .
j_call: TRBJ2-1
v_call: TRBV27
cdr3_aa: CASSATQQGANNEQFF
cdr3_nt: TGTGCCAGCAGTGCAACCCAGCAGGGGGCGAACAATGAGCAGTTCTTC

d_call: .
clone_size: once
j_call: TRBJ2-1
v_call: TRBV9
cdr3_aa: CASKRAGVNEQFF
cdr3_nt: TGTGCCAGCAAGAGGGCCGGGGTCAATGAGCAGTTCTTC

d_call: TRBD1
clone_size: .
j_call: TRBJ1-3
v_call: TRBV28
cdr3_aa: CASSGTGGLGNTIYF
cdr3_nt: TGTGCCAGCAGCGGGACAGGGGGTCTTGGAAACACCATATATTTT

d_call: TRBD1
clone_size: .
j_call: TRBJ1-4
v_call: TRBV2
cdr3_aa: CASSGDRANEKLFF
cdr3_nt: TGTGCCAGCAGTGGGGACAGGGCCAACGAAAAACTGTTTTTT

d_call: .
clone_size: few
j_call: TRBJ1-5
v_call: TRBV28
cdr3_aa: CASRDSNLRARGQPQHF
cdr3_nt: TGTGCCAGCAGAGACAGCAATCTCAGGGCGCGGGGTCAGCCCCAGCATTTT

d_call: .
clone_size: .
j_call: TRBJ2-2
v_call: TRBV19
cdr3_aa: CASRLAGGEGTGELFF
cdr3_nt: TGTGCCAGTCGTCTAGCCGGAGGGGAAGGGACCGGGGAGCTGTTTTTT

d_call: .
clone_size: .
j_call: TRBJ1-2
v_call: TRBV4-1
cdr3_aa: CASGFSRTF
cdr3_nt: TGCGCCAGCGGCTTTTCACGCACCTTC

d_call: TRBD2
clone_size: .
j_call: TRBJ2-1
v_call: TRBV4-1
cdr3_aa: CASSQRVTSGSHEQFF
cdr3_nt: TGCGCCAGCAGCCAACGGGTAACTAGCGGGAGCCATGAGCAGTTCTTC

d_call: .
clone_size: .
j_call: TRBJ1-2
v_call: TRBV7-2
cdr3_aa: CASSGTRGAYGYTF
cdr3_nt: TGTGCCAGCAGCGGCACGCGGGGGGCTTATGGCTACACCTTC

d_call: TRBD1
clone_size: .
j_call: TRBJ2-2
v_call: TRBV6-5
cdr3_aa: CASSRSDRVAGELFF
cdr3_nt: TGTGCCAGCAGTCGGTCCGACAGGGTCGCCGGGGAGCTGTTTTTT

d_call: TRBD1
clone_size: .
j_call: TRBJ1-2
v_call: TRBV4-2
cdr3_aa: CASSPRGDRAYGYTF
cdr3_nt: TGTGCCAGCAGCCCGAGAGGGGACAGGGCCTATGGCTACACCTTC

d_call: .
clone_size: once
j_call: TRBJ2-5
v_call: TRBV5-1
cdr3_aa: CASSLTGSETQYF
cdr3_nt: TGCGCCAGCAGCTTGACGGGTTCGGAGACCCAGTACTTC

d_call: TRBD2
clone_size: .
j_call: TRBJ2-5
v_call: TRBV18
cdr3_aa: CASSPNLAGGKETQYF
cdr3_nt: TGTGCCAGCTCCCCGAACCTAGCGGGAGGGAAGGAGACCCAGTACTTC

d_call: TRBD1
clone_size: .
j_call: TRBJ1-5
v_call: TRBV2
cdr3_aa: CASSGGQGDNQPQHF
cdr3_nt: TGTGCCAGCAGTGGAGGACAGGGGGATAATCAGCCCCAGCATTTT

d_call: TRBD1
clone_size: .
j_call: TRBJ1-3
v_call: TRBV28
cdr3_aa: CASSGRGGYSGNTIYF
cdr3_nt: TGTGCCAGCAGTGGTCGAGGGGGCTATAGTGGAAACACCATATATTTT

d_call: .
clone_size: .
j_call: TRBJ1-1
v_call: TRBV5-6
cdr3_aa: CASSLVYGTEAFF
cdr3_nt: TGTGCCAGCAGCTTGGTCTACGGGACTGAAGCTTTCTTT

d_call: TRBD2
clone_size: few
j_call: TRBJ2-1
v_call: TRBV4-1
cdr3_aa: CASSQDPGRGYNEQFF
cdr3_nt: TGCGCCAGCAGCCAAGATCCCGGGAGGGGGTACAATGAGCAGTTCTTC

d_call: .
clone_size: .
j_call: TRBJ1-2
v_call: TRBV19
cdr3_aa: CASSIDRQRIYGYTF
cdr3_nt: TGTGCCAGTAGTATAGATCGGCAGCGTATCTATGGCTACACCTTC

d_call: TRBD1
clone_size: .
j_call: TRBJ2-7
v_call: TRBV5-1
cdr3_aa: CASSTGDYEQYF
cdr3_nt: TGCGCCAGCAGCACAGGGGACTACGAGCAGTACTTC

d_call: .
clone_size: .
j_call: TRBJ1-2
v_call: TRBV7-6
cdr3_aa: CASSLGVVRGFHGYTF
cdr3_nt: TGTGCCAGCAGCTTAGGTGTAGTCAGGGGTTTTCATGGCTACACCTTC

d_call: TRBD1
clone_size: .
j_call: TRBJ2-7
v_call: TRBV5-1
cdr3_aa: CASSPGGPYEQYF
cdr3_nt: TGCGCCAGCAGCCCAGGGGGCCCTTACGAGCAGTACTTC

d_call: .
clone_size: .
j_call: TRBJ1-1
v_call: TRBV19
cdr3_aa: CASSPQGYTEAFF
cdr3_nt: TGTGCCAGTAGTCCTCAGGGGTACACTGAAGCTTTCTTT

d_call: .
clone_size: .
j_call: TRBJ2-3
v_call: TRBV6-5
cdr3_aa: CASSKIQDIPNF
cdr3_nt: TGTGCCAGCAGCAAAATCCAGGACATCCCGAATTTT

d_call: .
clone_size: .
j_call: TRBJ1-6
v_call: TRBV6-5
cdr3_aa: CASTPQGAYNSPLHF
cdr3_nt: TGTGCCAGCACCCCCCAGGGCGCCTATAATTCACCCCTCCACTTT

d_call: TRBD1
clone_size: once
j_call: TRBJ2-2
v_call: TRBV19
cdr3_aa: CASRWTGPTGELFF
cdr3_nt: TGTGCCAGTAGGTGGACAGGACCCACCGGGGAGCTGTTTTTT

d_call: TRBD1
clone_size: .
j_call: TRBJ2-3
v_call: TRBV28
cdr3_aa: CASILSGTGADTQYF
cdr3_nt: TGTGCCAGCATCTTATCCGGGACAGGGGCAGATACGCAGTATTTT

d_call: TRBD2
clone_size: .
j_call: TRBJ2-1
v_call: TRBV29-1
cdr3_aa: CSVATSGRWNEQFF
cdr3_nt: TGCAGCGTTGCGACTAGCGGGAGATGGAATGAGCAGTTCTTC

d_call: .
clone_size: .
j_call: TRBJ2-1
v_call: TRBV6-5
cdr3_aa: CASAPGGYSYNEQFF
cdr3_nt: TGTGCCAGCGCACCAGGGGGGTACTCCTACAATGAGCAGTTCTTC

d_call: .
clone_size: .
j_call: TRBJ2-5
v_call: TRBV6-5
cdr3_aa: CASKQGVQETQYF
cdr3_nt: TGTGCCAGCAAACAGGGAGTCCAAGAGACCCAGTACTTC

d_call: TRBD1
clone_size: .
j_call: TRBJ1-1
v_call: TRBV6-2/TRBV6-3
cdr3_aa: CASSYVGQGPEAFF
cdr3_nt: TGTGCCAGCAGTTACGTGGGACAGGGCCCTGAAGCTTTCTTT

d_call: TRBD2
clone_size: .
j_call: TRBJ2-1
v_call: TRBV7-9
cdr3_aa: CASRIASGIDEQFF
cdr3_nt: TGTGCCAGCAGGATAGCTAGCGGGATAGATGAGCAGTTCTTC

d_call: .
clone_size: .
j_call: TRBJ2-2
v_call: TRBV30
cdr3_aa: CAWRRRGEANTGELFF
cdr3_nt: TGTGCCTGGAGGAGGAGGGGAGAGGCGAACACCGGGGAGCTGTTTTTT

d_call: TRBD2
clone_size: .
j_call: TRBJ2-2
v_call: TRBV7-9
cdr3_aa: CASSEGLAGVTAGELFF
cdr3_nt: TGTGCCAGCAGCGAGGGACTAGCGGGAGTGACGGCCGGGGAGCTGTTTTTT

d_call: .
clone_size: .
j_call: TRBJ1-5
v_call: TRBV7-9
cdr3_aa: CASSLQGSQPQHF
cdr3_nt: TGTGCCAGCAGCTTACAGGGAAGTCAGCCCCAGCATTTT

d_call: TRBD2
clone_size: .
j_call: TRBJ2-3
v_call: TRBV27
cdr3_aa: CATGRGGATDTQYF
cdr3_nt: TGTGCCACCGGGAGGGGGGGAGCCACAGATACGCAGTATTTT

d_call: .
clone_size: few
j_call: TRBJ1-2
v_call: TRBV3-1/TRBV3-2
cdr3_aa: CASRLLGGYGYTF
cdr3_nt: TGTGCCAGCAGACTCCTTGGTGGCTATGGCTACACCTTC

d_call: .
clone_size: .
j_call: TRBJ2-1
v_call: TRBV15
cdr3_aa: CATSRARATYNEQFF
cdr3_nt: TGTGCCACCAGCAGAGCCAGGGCAACCTACAATGAGCAGTTCTTC

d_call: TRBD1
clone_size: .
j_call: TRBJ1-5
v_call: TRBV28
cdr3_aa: CASSLQPIRDRGLPYSNQPQHF
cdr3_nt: TGTGCCAGCAGTTTGCAACCAATCCGGGACAGGGGGCTTCCTTATAGCAATCAGCCCCAGCATTTT

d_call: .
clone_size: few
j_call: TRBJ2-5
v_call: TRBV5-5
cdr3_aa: CASSLLLQGETQYF
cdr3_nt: TGTGCCAGCAGCTTGCTCCTCCAGGGGGAGACCCAGTACTTC

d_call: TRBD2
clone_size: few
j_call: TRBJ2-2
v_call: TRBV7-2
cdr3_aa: CASSPTSVGTGELFF
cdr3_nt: TGTGCCAGCAGCCCGACTAGCGTGGGGACCGGGGAGCTGTTTTTT

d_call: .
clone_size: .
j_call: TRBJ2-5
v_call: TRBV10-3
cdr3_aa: CAISETGGAWETQYF
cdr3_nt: TGTGCCATCAGTGAGACAGGGGGGGCGTGGGAGACCCAGTACTTC

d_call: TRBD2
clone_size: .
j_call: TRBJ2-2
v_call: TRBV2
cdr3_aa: CASTGLAANSGELFF
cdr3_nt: TGTGCCAGCACTGGACTAGCAGCCAACTCCGGGGAGCTGTTTTTT